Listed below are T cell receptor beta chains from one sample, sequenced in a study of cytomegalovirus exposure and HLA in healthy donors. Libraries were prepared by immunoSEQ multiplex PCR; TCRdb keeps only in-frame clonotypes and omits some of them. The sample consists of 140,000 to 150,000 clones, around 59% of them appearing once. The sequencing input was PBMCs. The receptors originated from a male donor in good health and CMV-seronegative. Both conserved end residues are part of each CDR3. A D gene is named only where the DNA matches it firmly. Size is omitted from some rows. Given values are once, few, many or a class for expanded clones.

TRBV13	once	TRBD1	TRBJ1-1	TGTGCCAGCAGCCCCGATCCTCCGGGACAGAGGAATGAAGCTTTCTTT	CASSPDPPGQRNEAFF
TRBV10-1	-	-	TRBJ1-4	TGCGCCAGCAGTGAGCCCCGGGGAGGAGAAGAAAAACTGTTTTTT	CASSEPRGGEEKLFF
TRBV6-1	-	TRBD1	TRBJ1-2	TGTGCCAGCAGTGAGTGGCCGGGACAGGGGACCTATGGCTACACCTTC	CASSEWPGQGTYGYTF
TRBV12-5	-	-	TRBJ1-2	TGTGCTAGTGGTTTCGGGGGCTATGGCTACACCTTC	CASGFGGYGYTF
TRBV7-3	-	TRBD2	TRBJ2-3	TGTGCCAGCAGCTTAAACGGGGGGGCCGGAGATACGCAGTATTTT	CASSLNGGAGDTQYF
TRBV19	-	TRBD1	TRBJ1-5	TGTGCCAGTAGTGTACAGGGGAGCAATCAGCCCCAGCATTTT	CASSVQGSNQPQHF
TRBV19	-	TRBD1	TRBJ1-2	TGTGCCAGTAGTGTGACAGGGACAAAGGGCTATGGCTACACCTTC	CASSVTGTKGYGYTF
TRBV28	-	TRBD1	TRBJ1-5	TGTGCCAGCAGTCTCAGGAGGGGGACAGGGGGTTCGAATCAGCCCCAGCATTTT	CASSLRRGTGGSNQPQHF
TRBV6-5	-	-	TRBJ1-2	TGTGCCAGCAGTCCTCAGGGGACGGTCTATGGCTACACCTTC	CASSPQGTVYGYTF
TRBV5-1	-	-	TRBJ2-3	TGCGCCAGCAGCCCTGTCCCCTCCCCCCCAGATACGCAGTATTTT	CASSPVPSPPDTQYF
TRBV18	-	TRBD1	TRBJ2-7	TGTGCCAGCTCACCGACAGGGCACGAGCAGTACTTC	CASSPTGHEQYF
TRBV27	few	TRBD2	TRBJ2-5	TGTGCCAGCAGTTTAGGGGGAGGGTCGGAGACCCAGTACTTC	CASSLGGGSETQYF
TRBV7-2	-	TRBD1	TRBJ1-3	TGTGCCAGCAGCTCGGACAGGGGGACTTCTGGAAACACCATATATTTT	CASSSDRGTSGNTIYF